This TCR beta chain was recovered during a study of T-cell memory formation after mild COVID-19. This clonotype was detected a few times. Trimming pared 2 bases from V and 3 bases from J, leaving 11 bases between. The CDR3 spans 14 residues. TCRdb called the 5' RACE reads again in MiXCR, with one record for every CDR3 protein. The sample gives 290,000 or so distinct CDR3 sequences, less than 20% of which show up once; around 21% is in the top ten. The sequence came from a man younger than 35 who had mild COVID-19 (a few samples of this study predate the infection). Cell type and time point are not known. Sequencing input: PBMCs or a T cell subset sorted from them (not recorded which). The chain has TRBV12-3 or TRBV12-4 and TRBJ2-7, with D possibly being TRBD1 or TRBD2 (6 bases each). As DNA, the CDR3 is TGTGCCAGCAGTTTAAGGGGGGAGGACTACGAGCAGTACTTC. Its translation is CASSLRGEDYEQYF.